This entry lists 26 T cell receptor beta chains sequenced from one sample in a study of monozygotic twins with inflammatory bowel disease. TCRdb processed the 5' RACE reads again and assigns one entry to each CDR3 protein, with no DNA. This table holds around 380,000 distinct CDR3 sequences. Sequencing was carried out using blood. The receptors originated from a human donor with ulcerative colitis or Crohn's disease, or a healthy co-twin of an affected twin (not recorded which).

The rearrangement uses TRBV20-1 and TRBJ2-1; the D gene TCRdb calls, TRBD2, cannot be checked with no DNA. The germline V gene has CDR1 DFQATT and CDR2 SNEGSKA (reference sequence). CDR3 size: 15 residues. CDR3 region: CSASPTGGRSNEQFF.

This chain uses TRBV28 with TRBJ2-1; there is no DNA to check the TCRdb D call of TRBD1. The germline V gene has CDR1 MDHEN and CDR2 SYDVKM. This CDR3 has 15 amino acids. The CDR3 reads CASSLQGKVYNEQFF. The entire variable domain, with the rest obtained from reference TRBV28 and TRBJ2-1, is as follows: DVKVTQSSRYLVKRTGEKVFLECVQDMDHENMFWYRQDPGLGLRLIYFSYDVKMKEKGDIPEGYSVSREKKERFSLILESASTNQTSMYLCASSLQGKVYNEQFFGPGTRLTVL.

The genes are TRBV4-3 and TRBJ2-7. Germline values: CDR1 LGHNA, CDR2 YSLEER. The CDR3 is 15 amino acids. The CDR3 here is CASSQARVASYEQYF.

The CDR3 loop reads CASSFTTGFGEKLFF. This chain links TRBV6-5 with TRBJ1-4. This CDR3 is 15 amino acids long. Germline V gene lookup returns CDR1 MNHEY and CDR2 SVGAGI.

CDR3 protein: CASSQGIRQETQYF. V is TRBV7-7 and J is TRBJ2-5. Germline CDR1 reads SSHAT; CDR2 reads FNYEAQ (reference sequence). There are 14 residues in the CDR3.

CDR3 sequence reads: CASSEASARSEQYF. This chain uses TRBV10-1 with TRBJ2-7. The germline V gene encodes CDR1 WNHNN and CDR2 SYGVQD (reference sequence). This CDR3 spans 14 amino acids.

The rearrangement links TRBV27 to TRBJ2-7; TCRdb picks TRBD1, but there is no DNA to check that call. Germline-derived CDR1 and CDR2 are MNHEY and SMNVEV (reference sequence). This CDR3 is built from 14 residues. CDR3 sequence: CASSPGAGTYVQYF.

The rearrangement links TRBV5-1 to TRBJ2-7; TCRdb selects TRBD2, and the lack of DNA leaves this call unchecked. The germline V gene encodes CDR1 SGHRS and CDR2 YFSETQ. The CDR3 is made up of 13 amino acids. CDR3 sequence: CTSSISGSYEQYF.

This chain uses TRBV19 with TRBJ2-3; TCRdb calls TRBD1, which cannot be checked without DNA. This CDR3 contains 16 residues. Per germline, CDR1 LNHDA and CDR2 SQIVND (reference sequence). CDR3 loop: CASFTPRGLVGDTQYF.

V is TRBV5-1 and J is TRBJ2-7; TCRdb indicates TRBD2, and absent DNA this call remains unverified. The CDR3 length is 15 residues. Germline lookup yields CDR1 SGHRS and CDR2 YFSETQ. The CDR3 reads CASSQTGTSGYEQYF.

V and J are TRBV7-3 and TRBJ2-5; the TCRdb call, TRBD2, lacks DNA for checking. CDR3 size: 17 residues. The germline V gene has CDR1 SGHTA and CDR2 FQGTGA. This chain's CDR3 is CASSPIPGSRAGETQYF.

The V call is TRBV12-3 or TRBV12-4, the J call TRBJ1-6; with no DNA, the TCRdb D assignment of TRBD1 cannot be verified. This CDR3 has 18 residues. CDR3 sequence: CASSSSGVGRGPASPLHF.

This chain connects TRBV4-2 to TRBJ1-1; without DNA, the TCRdb call of TRBD1 cannot be checked. The CDR3 is made up of 23 amino acids. CDR1 LGHNA and CDR2 YNFKEQ come from the germline V gene. CDR3 sequence: CASSRGGGGGLSATTSLNTEAFF.

V and J are TRBV27 and TRBJ1-4; TCRdb names TRBD1, which stays unverified in the absence of DNA. From germline, CDR1 is MNHEY and CDR2 SMNVEV (reference sequence). CDR3 size: 14 residues. CDR3 amino acids: CASSGHQLSEKLFF.

V is TRBV19 and J is TRBJ1-1. CDR1 is LNHDA, CDR2 SQIVND, per germline (reference sequence). The CDR3 has 15 amino acids. The CDR3 spells CASSLRQVVDTEAFF. Complete variable domain (other parts from reference TRBV19 and TRBJ1-1): DGGITQSPKYLFRKEGQNVTLSCEQNLNHDAMYWYRQDPGQGLRLIYYSQIVNDFQKGDIAEGYSVSREKKESFPLTVTSAQKNPTAFYLCASSLRQVVDTEAFFGQGTRLTVV.

The genes are TRBV20-1 and TRBJ1-2. From germline, CDR1 is DFQATT and CDR2 SNEGSKA (reference sequence). The CDR3 has 13 amino acids. The CDR3 loop is CSARAGQAGGYTF.

This chain's CDR3 is CASSLTSTRLAYEQYF. This chain joins TRBV7-2 and TRBJ2-7. The V gene's germline CDR1 is SGHTA and CDR2 FQGNSA. This CDR3 spans 16 amino acids.

The rearrangement links TRBV12-3 or TRBV12-4 to TRBJ2-1; the D gene TCRdb calls, TRBD2, cannot be checked with no DNA. This CDR3 is 15 amino acids long. The CDR3 loop is CASSFTSGGPNEQFF.

The V and J genes are TRBV30 and TRBJ1-4; no DNA is available, so the TRBD1 call from TCRdb remains unchecked. Germline V gene sequence: CDR1 GTSNPN, CDR2 SVGIG (reference sequence). The CDR3 is 11 residues long. CDR3 protein: CAWRTGEKLFF.

V and J are TRBV20-1 and TRBJ1-2. CDR1 DFQATT and CDR2 SNEGSKA come from the germline V gene (reference sequence). The CDR3 runs 14 residues. CDR3 sequence: CSADQRTGSYGYTF.

The V call is TRBV4-1, the J call TRBJ2-1; TCRdb's assignment of TRBD2 cannot be checked, as there is no DNA. Germline V gene sequence: CDR1 MGHRA, CDR2 YSYEKL. This CDR3 spans 15 amino acids. CDR3 residues: CASSQELADYNEQFF.

The J gene is TRBJ1-6, the V gene TRBV27. The CDR3 consists of 12 residues. The germline CDR1 and CDR2 sequences are MNHEY and SMNVEV (reference sequence). The CDR3: CASTSVGSPLHF.

The chain uses TRBV7-3 and TRBJ1-6. This CDR3 contains 15 residues. The germline CDR1 and CDR2 sequences are SGHTA and FQGTGA. CDR3 loop: CASSFDGVVGSPLHF.

V is TRBV18 and J is TRBJ2-7; TCRdb lists TRBD1, though no DNA is available to test this call. The CDR3 sequence is 13 residues long. Germline V gene lookup returns CDR1 KGHSH and CDR2 LQKENI. The CDR3 reads CASSRTGDGEQYF.

The chain uses TRBV5-4 and TRBJ2-7; the D call from TCRdb, TRBD2, cannot be confirmed without DNA. Germline V gene lookup returns CDR1 SGHNT and CDR2 YYREEE (reference sequence). The CDR3 contains 19 residues. The CDR3: CASSLTPTSGRAGTYEQYF.

J is TRBJ1-1 and V is TRBV5-5; TCRdb's D call of TRBD1 is untestable without DNA. The CDR3 is 15 amino acids. CDR1 is SGHKS, CDR2 YYEKEE, per germline (reference sequence). The CDR3 sequence is CASSTGQGALTEAFF.